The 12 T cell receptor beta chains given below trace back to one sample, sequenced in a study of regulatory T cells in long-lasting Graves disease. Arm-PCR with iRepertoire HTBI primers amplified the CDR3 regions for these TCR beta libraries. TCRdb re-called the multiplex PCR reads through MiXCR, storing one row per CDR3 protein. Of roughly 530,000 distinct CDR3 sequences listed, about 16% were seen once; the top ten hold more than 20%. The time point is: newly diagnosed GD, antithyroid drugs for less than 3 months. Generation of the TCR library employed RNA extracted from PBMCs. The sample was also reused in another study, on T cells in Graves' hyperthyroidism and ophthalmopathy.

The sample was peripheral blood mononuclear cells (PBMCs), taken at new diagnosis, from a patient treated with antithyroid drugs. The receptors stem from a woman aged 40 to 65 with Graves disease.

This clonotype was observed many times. The DNA for the CDR3 is TGTGCCAGCTCCAAGACTGGGGGAGGGAGCACTGAAGCTTTCTTT. Translated: CASSKTGGGSTEAFF. This chain joins TRBV19 and TRBJ1-1, with D perhaps matching TRBD1 (5 bases). This CDR3 has 15 residues. CDR1 is LNHDA, CDR2 SQIVND, per germline (reference sequence). V lost 9 bases to trimming and J lost 4 bases, with 21 bases between them. Looking up the rest from reference TRBV19 and TRBJ1-1 gives the full variable domain: DGGITQSPKYLFRKEGQNVTLSCEQNLNHDAMYWYRQDPGQGLRLIYYSQIVNDFQKGDIAEGYSVSREKKESFPLTVTSAQKNPTAFYLCASSKTGGGSTEAFFGQGTRLTVV.

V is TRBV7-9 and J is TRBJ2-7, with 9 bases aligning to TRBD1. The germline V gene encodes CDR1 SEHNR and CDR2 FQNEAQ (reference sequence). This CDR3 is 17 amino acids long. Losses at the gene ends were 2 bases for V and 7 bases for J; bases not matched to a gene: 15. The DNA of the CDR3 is TGTGCCAGCAGCTTAACTATGTGGACAGGGGCCCCCTTGGAGCAGTACTTC. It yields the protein CASSLTMWTGAPLEQYF. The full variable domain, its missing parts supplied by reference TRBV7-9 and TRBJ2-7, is DTGVSQNPRHKITKRGQNVTFRCDPISEHNRLYWYRQTLGQGPEFLTYFQNEAQLEKSRLLSDRFSAERPKGSFSTLEIQRTEQGDSAMYLCASSLTMWTGAPLEQYFGPGTRLTVT.

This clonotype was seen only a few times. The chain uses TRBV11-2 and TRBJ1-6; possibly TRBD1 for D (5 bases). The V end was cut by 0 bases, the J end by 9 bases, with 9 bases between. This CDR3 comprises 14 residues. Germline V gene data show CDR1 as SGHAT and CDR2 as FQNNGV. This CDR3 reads CASSLDGGTSPLHF. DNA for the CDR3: TGTGCCAGCAGCTTAGATGGGGGGACTTCACCCCTCCACTTT. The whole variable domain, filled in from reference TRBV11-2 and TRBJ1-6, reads EAGVAQSPRYKIIEKRQSVAFWCNPISGHATLYWYQQILGQGPKLLIQFQNNGVVDDSQLPKDRFSAERLKGVDSTLKIQPAKLEDSAVYLCASSLDGGTSPLHFGNGTRLTVT.

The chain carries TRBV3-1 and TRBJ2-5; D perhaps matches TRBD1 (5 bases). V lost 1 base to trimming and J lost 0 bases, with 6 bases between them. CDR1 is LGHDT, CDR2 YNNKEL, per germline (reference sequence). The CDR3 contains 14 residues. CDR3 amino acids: CASSQGGNQETQYF. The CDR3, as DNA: TGTGCCAGCAGCCAAGGGGGCAACCAAGAGACCCAGTACTTC.

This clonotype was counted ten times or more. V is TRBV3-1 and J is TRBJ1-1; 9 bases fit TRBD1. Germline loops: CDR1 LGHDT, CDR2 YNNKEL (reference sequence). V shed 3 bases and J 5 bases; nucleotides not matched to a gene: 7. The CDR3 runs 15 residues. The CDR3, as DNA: TGTGCCAGCAGCCACTCGGACAGGGGACAAACTGAAGCTTTCTTT. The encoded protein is CASSHSDRGQTEAFF.

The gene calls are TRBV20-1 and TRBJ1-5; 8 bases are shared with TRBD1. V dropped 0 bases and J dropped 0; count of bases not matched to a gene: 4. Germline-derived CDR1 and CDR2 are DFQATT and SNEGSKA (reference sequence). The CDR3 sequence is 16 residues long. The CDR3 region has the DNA TGCAGTGCTAGAGACACAGGGGGAATTAGCAATCAGCCCCAGCATTTT. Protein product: CSARDTGGISNQPQHF.

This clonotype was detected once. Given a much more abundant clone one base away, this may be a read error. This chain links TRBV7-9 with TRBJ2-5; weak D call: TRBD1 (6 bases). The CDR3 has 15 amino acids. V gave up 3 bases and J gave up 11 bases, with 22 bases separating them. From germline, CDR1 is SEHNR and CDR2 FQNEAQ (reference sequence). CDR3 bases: TGTGCCAGCAGCTTGGGACAAGCCTCCTACAATGAGCAGTACTTC. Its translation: CASSLGQASYNEQYF.

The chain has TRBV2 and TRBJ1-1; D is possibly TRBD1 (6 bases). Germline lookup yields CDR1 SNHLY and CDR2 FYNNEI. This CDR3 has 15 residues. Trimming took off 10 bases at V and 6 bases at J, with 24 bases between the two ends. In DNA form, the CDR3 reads TGTGCCAACAGGGACCGGACAGCCGAGTACTCTGAAGCTTTCTTT. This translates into CANRDRTAEYSEAFF.

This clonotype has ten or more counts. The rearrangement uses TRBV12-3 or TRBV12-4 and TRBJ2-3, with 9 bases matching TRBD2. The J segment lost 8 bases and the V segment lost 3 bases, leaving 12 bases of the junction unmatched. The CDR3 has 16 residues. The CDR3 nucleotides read TGTGCCAGCAGTTTCGGCGGGGGGGCCGCGCGGGGTACGCAGTATTTT. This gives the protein CASSFGGGAARGTQYF.

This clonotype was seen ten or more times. This chain's CDR3 is CASRVDSAGPKQFF. The CDR3 DNA sequence: TGTGCCAGCAGGGTGGACAGCGCGGGGCCCAAGCAGTTCTTC. This sequence joins TRBV11-3 and TRBJ2-1; D is perhaps TRBD1 or TRBD2 (6 bases each). The germline CDR1 and CDR2 sequences are SGHNT and YENEEA. The V and J ends lost 6 bases and 11 bases respectively, with 20 bases between them. The CDR3 totals 14 residues.

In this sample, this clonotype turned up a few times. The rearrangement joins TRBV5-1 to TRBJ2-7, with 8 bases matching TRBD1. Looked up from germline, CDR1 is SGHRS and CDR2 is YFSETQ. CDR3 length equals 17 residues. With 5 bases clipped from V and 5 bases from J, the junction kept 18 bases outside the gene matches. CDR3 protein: CASSPGQGTPPVNEQYF. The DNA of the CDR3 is TGCGCCAGCAGTCCAGGACAGGGAACCCCTCCGGTGAACGAGCAGTACTTC.

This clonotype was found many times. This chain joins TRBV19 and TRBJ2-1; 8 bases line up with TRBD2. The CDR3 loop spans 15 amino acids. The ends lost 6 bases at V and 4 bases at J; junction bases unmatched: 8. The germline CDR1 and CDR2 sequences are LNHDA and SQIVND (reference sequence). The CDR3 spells CASSLLRGAYNEQFF. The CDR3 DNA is TGTGCCAGTAGCCTCTTGCGGGGGGCTTACAATGAGCAGTTCTTC.